These T cell receptor beta chains were read from a single sample in a study of blood T cell repertoires in COVID-19. The method was immunoSEQ multiplex PCR; TCRdb's version includes in-frame clones alone and lacks a portion of them. The sample lists about 190,000 clones; around 80% were seen once. The sequenced sample consisted of peripheral blood. These receptor sequences come from a woman in her fifties or sixties with acute or convalescent COVID-19. CDR3s include the opening cysteine and the closing phenylalanine or tryptophan. Fields, in order: D gene, V gene, J gene, clone size, CDR3 DNA, CDR3 protein. D genes are given only for firm matches. Expanded clones are given a class, and other clones once, few, many or no size at all.

d_call: NA; v_call: TRBV28; j_call: TRBJ1-1; clone_size: many; cdr3_nt: TGTGCCAGCAGTGAGGAAGCCCGGGAGGACGCTTTCTTT; cdr3_aa: CASSEEAREDAFF
d_call: NA; v_call: TRBV28; j_call: TRBJ2-5; clone_size: NA; cdr3_nt: TGTGCCAGCAGCCCCAGGCCACTCGAAGAGACCCAGTACTTC; cdr3_aa: CASSPRPLEETQYF
d_call: NA; v_call: TRBV5-1; j_call: TRBJ2-1; clone_size: once; cdr3_nt: TGCGCCAGCAGCCTAGGACAGTTCCCAGAGAATGAGCAGTTCTTC; cdr3_aa: CASSLGQFPENEQFF
d_call: NA; v_call: TRBV10-3; j_call: TRBJ1-3; clone_size: NA; cdr3_nt: TGTGCCACCTCGGCGGGAAGCGACGGAAACACCATATATTTT; cdr3_aa: CATSAGSDGNTIYF
d_call: NA; v_call: TRBV7-2; j_call: TRBJ2-7; clone_size: NA; cdr3_nt: TGTGCCAGCAGCTTATACGCGAGCGAGCAGAACTTC; cdr3_aa: CASSLYASEQNF
d_call: NA; v_call: TRBV6-5; j_call: TRBJ1-4; clone_size: NA; cdr3_nt: TGTGCCAGCAGTTACTCGGGGCCACTTGAAAAACTGTTTTTT; cdr3_aa: CASSYSGPLEKLFF
d_call: NA; v_call: TRBV19; j_call: TRBJ1-1; clone_size: NA; cdr3_nt: TGTGCCAGTAGTATCAGGCCGCCGGGAACTGAAGCTTTCTTT; cdr3_aa: CASSIRPPGTEAFF
d_call: NA; v_call: TRBV27; j_call: TRBJ2-7; clone_size: few; cdr3_nt: TGTGCCAGCAGTACTACCTACGAGCAGTACTTC; cdr3_aa: CASSTTYEQYF
d_call: TRBD1; v_call: TRBV5-4; j_call: TRBJ2-3; clone_size: many; cdr3_nt: TGTGCCAGCAGCATGACAGGGATGAGCACAGATACGCAGTATTTT; cdr3_aa: CASSMTGMSTDTQYF
d_call: NA; v_call: TRBV15; j_call: TRBJ2-3; clone_size: NA; cdr3_nt: TGTGCCACCAGCAGAGGATTAGAAGATACGCAGTATTTT; cdr3_aa: CATSRGLEDTQYF
d_call: NA; v_call: TRBV30; j_call: TRBJ1-6; clone_size: few; cdr3_nt: TGTGCCTGGAATACAGGCGTAAATTCACCCCTCCACTTT; cdr3_aa: CAWNTGVNSPLHF
d_call: NA; v_call: TRBV14; j_call: TRBJ2-7; clone_size: NA; cdr3_nt: TGTGCCAGCAGCCAAGCAGCTACGGGGATCTACGAGCAGTACTTC; cdr3_aa: CASSQAATGIYEQYF
d_call: TRBD1; v_call: TRBV5-5; j_call: TRBJ2-7; clone_size: NA; cdr3_nt: TGTGCCAGCAGCTTGCGGGGGAGGAGAGACAGGGGAGACGAGCAGTACTTC; cdr3_aa: CASSLRGRRDRGDEQYF
d_call: NA; v_call: TRBV7-2; j_call: TRBJ1-3; clone_size: NA; cdr3_nt: TGTGCCAGCAGCGACCGGGACTGGGTCTCTGGAAACACCATATATTTT; cdr3_aa: CASSDRDWVSGNTIYF
d_call: NA; v_call: TRBV15; j_call: TRBJ1-6; clone_size: NA; cdr3_nt: TGTGCCACCAGCTCCCGACAGGACCCATCACCCCTCCACTTT; cdr3_aa: CATSSRQDPSPLHF
d_call: NA; v_call: TRBV29-1; j_call: TRBJ1-1; clone_size: NA; cdr3_nt: TGCAGCGCTGTCTATCAGGGAATCCGACCTGAAGCTTTCTTT; cdr3_aa: CSAVYQGIRPEAFF
d_call: NA; v_call: TRBV7-2; j_call: TRBJ1-1; clone_size: few; cdr3_nt: TGTGCCAGCAGCTTCGGGGGAAAGCTGAACACTGAAGCTTTCTTT; cdr3_aa: CASSFGGKLNTEAFF
d_call: NA; v_call: TRBV5-1; j_call: TRBJ2-7; clone_size: few; cdr3_nt: TGCGCCAGCAGCTTGGATCTCCGGGGTGCGCACGAGCAGTACTTC; cdr3_aa: CASSLDLRGAHEQYF
d_call: NA; v_call: TRBV7-6; j_call: TRBJ2-5; clone_size: NA; cdr3_nt: TGTGCCACTTCCTCCTGGACATATGAGACCCAGTACTTC; cdr3_aa: CATSSWTYETQYF
d_call: TRBD1; v_call: TRBV28; j_call: TRBJ1-4; clone_size: once; cdr3_nt: TGTGCCAGCAGTTCTCCGTCGACAGGGGGGGTCAATGAAAAACTGTTTTTT; cdr3_aa: CASSSPSTGGVNEKLFF
d_call: NA; v_call: TRBV7-2; j_call: TRBJ1-5; clone_size: NA; cdr3_nt: TGTGCCAGCAACCCCGGACTCCTTAGCAATCAGCCCCAGCATTTT; cdr3_aa: CASNPGLLSNQPQHF
d_call: TRBD1; v_call: TRBV7-8; j_call: TRBJ1-1; clone_size: NA; cdr3_nt: TGTGCCAGCAGCTTATACAGGGGGCTTGACGGAAACACTGAAGCTTTCTTT; cdr3_aa: CASSLYRGLDGNTEAFF
d_call: NA; v_call: TRBV27; j_call: TRBJ2-7; clone_size: once; cdr3_nt: TGTGCCAGCAGTTCCCGCCCGGAGGCCTCCTACGAGCAGTACTTC; cdr3_aa: CASSSRPEASYEQYF
d_call: TRBD2; v_call: TRBV3-1/TRBV3-2; j_call: TRBJ2-1; clone_size: NA; cdr3_nt: TGTGCCAGCAGCCAAGAGCGGGAGAGAATCCACAATGAGCAGTTCTTC; cdr3_aa: CASSQERERIHNEQFF